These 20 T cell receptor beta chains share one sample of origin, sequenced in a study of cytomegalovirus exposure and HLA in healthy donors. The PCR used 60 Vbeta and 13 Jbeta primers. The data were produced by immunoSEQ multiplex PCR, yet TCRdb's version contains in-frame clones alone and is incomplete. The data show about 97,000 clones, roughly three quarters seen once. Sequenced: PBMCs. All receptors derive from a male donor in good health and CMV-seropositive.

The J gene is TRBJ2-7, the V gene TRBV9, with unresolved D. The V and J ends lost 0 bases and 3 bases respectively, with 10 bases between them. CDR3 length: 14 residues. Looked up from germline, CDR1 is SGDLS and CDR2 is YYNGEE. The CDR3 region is CASSVVRRNYEQYF. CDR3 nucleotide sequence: TGTGCCAGCAGCGTAGTCCGGCGGAACTACGAGCAGTACTTC.

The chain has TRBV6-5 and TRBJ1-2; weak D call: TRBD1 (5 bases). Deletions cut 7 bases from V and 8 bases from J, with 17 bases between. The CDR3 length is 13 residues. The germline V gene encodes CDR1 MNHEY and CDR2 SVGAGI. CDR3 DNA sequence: TGTGCCAGCAATACGCCCCGTGGGGGGGGCTACACCTTC. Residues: CASNTPRGGGYTF.

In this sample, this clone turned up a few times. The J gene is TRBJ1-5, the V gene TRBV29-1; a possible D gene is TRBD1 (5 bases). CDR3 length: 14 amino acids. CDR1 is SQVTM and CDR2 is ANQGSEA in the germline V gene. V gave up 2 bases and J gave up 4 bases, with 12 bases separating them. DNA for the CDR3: TGCAGCGTTGAAAGACAGAGATTAAATCAGCCCCAGCATTTT. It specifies CSVERQRLNQPQHF.

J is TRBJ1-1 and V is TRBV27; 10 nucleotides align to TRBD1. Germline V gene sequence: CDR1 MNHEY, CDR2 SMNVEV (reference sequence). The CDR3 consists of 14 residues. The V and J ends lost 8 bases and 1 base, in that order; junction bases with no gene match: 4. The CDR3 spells CASRTGGRNTEAFF. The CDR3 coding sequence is TGTGCCAGCCGGACAGGGGGAAGGAACACTGAAGCTTTCTTT.

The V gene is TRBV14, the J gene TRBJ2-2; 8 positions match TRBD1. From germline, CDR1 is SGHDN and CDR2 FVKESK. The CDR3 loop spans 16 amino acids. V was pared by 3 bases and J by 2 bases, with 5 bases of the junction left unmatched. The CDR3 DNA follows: TGTGCCAGCAGCCACTTCCAGGGGGCAAACACCGGGGAGCTGTTTTTT. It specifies CASSHFQGANTGELFF. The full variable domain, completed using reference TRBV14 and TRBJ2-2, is EAGVTQFPSHSVIEKGQTVTLRCDPISGHDNLYWYRRVMGKEIKFLLHFVKESKQDESGMPNNRFLAERTGGTYSTLKVQPAELEDSGVYFCASSHFQGANTGELFFGEGSRLTVL.

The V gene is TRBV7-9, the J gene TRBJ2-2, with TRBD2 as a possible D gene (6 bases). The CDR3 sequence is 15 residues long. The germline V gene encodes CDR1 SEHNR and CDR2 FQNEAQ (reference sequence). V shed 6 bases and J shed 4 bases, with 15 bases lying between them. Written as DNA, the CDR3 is TGTGCCAGCAGAACGGACGGGAGCCGCACCGGGGAGCTGTTTTTT. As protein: CASRTDGSRTGELFF.

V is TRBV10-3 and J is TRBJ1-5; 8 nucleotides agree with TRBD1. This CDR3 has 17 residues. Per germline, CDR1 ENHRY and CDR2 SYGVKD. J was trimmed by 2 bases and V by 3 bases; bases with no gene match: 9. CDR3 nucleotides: TGTGCCATCAGTGAAAGTCAGGGGGCGCAAGGCAATCAGCCCCAGCATTTT. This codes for CAISESQGAQGNQPQHF.

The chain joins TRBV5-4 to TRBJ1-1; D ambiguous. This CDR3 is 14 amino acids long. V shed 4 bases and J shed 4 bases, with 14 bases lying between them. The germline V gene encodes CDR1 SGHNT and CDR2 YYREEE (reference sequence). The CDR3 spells CASSQPRGSTEAFF. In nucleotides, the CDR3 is TGTGCCAGCAGCCAACCCAGAGGCAGCACTGAAGCTTTCTTT. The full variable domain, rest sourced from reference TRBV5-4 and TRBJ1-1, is ETGVTQSPTHLIKTRGQQVTLRCSSQSGHNTVSWYQQALGQGPQFIFQYYREEENGRGNFPPRFSGLQFPNYSSELNVNALELDDSALYLCASSQPRGSTEAFFGQGTRLTVV.

CDR3 region: CATSTQTGGRETQYF. CDR3 bases: TGTGCCACCAGTACGCAGACAGGGGGCCGAGAGACCCAGTACTTC. This rearrangement joins TRBV19 to TRBJ2-5; 10 nucleotides line up with TRBD1. This CDR3 has 15 residues. With 10 bases clipped from V and 4 bases from J, the junction kept 12 bases outside the gene matches. Germline assignment: CDR1 LNHDA and CDR2 SQIVND (reference sequence).

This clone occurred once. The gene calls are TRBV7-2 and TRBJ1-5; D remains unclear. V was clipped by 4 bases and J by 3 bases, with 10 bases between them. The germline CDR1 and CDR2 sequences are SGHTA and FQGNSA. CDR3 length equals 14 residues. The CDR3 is CASSSGGINQPQHF. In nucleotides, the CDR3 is TGTGCCAGCAGCTCGGGAGGCATCAATCAGCCCCAGCATTTT.

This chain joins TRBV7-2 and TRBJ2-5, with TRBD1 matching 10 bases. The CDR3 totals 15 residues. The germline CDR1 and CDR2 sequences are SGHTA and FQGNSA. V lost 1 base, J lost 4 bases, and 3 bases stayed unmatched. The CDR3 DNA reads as TGTGCCAGCAGCTTAGGGGGACAGGGGCGAGAGACCCAGTACTTC. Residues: CASSLGGQGRETQYF.

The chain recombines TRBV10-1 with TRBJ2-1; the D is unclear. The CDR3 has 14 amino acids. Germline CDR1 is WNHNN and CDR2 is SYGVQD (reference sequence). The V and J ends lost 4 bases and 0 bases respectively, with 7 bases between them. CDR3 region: CASSAQVSYNEQFF. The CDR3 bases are TGCGCCAGCAGTGCTCAGGTCTCCTACAATGAGCAGTTCTTC.

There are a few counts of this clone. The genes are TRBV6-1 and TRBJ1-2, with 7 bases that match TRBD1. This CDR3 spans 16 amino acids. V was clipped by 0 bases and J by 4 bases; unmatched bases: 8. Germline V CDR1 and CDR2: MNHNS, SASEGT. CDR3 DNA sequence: TGTGCCAGCAGTGAAGCAGGGAAAGGGGGCGGCTATGGCTACACCTTC. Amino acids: CASSEAGKGGGYGYTF.

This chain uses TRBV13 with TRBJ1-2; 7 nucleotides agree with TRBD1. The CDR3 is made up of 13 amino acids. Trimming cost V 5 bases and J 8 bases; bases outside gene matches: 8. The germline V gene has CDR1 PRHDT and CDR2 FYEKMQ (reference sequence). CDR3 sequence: CASSPRGQRGYTF. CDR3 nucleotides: TGTGCCAGCAGCCCGAGGGGGCAGAGAGGCTACACCTTC.

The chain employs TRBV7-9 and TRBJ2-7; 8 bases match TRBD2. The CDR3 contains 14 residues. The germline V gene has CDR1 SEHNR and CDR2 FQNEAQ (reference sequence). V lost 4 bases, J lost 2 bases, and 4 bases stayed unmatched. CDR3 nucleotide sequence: TGTGCCAGCAGCTATGAAGCGGGAGCCTACGAGCAGTACTTC. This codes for CASSYEAGAYEQYF.

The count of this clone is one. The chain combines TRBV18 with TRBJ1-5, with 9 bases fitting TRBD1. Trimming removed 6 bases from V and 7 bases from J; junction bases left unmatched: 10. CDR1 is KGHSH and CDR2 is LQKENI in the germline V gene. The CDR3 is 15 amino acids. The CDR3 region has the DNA TGTGCCAGCTCTCGGACAGGGGTAATTGAACAGCCCCAGCATTTT. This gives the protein CASSRTGVIEQPQHF.

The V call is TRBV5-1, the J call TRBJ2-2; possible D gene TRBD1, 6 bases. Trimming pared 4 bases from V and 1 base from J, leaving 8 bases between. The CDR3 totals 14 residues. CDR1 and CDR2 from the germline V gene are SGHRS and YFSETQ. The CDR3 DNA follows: TGCGCCAGCAGCAGACAGGAGAACACCGGGGAGCTGTTTTTT. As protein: CASSRQENTGELFF.

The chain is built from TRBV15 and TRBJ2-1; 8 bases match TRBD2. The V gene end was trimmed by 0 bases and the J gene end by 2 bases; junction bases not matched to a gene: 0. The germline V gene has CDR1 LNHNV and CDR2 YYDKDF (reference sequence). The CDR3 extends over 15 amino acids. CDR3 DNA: TGTGCCACCAGCAGAGAGCGGGGGGCCTACAATGAGCAGTTCTTC. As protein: CATSRERGAYNEQFF.

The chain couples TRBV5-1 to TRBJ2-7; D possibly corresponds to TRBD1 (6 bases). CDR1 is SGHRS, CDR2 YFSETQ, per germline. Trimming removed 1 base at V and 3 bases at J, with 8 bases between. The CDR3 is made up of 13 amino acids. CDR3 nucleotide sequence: TGCGCCAGCAGCTTGACAGGGAACTACGAGCAGTACTTC. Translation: CASSLTGNYEQYF. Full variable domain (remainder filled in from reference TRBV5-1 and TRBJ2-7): KAGVTQTPRYLIKTRGQQVTLSCSPISGHRSVSWYQQTPGQGLQFLFEYFSETQRNKGNFPGRFSGRQFSNSRSEMNVSTLELGDSALYLCASSLTGNYEQYFGPGTRLTVT.

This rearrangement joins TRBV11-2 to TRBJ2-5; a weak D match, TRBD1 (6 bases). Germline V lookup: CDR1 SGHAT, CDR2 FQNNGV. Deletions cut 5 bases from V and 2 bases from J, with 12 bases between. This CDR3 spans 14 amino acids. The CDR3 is CASSKLDRQETQYF. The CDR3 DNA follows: TGTGCCAGCAGCAAACTAGACAGGCAAGAGACCCAGTACTTC.